This record covers a single TCR beta chain. This sample stems from a study of blood T cell repertoires in COVID-19. Overall study context: Samples taken during acute and convalescent COVID-19 were collected in the United States, Italy and Spain.

CDR3 length: 13 residues. V was trimmed by 7 bases and J by 7 bases, leaving 14 bases between them. Germline values: CDR1 MDHEN, CDR2 SYDVKM. Data came from immunoSEQ multiplex PCR; TCRdb stores just in-frame clones and leaves some out. The table has some 130,000 clones, 79% seen once; the top ten hold 3% to 4.5%. The specimen sequenced was peripheral blood. This TCR derives from a woman at least 80 years old with acute or convalescent COVID-19. The V call is TRBV28, the J call TRBJ1-5, with D possibly being TRBD1 (6 bases). CDR3 in DNA: TGTGCCAGCAACGGGGGGGGCAGGCAGCCCCAGCATTTT. This sequence encodes CASNGGGRQPQHF. Using reference TRBV28 and TRBJ1-5 for the parts outside the CDR3, the full variable domain is DVKVTQSSRYLVKRTGEKVFLECVQDMDHENMFWYRQDPGLGLRLIYFSYDVKMKEKGDIPEGYSVSREKKERFSLILESASTNQTSMYLCASNGGGRQPQHFGDGTRLSIL.